The entry below describes one T cell receptor beta chain. The antigen is not known. The CDR3 is 18 residues long. With V trimmed by 3 bases and J by 0 bases, 8 bases remained unmatched. Germline CDR1 SGHVS, CDR2 FQNEAQ. This specimen comes from a study of cytomegalovirus exposure and HLA in healthy donors. Study results and caveats: Per a prior analysis, the majority of TCR beta V segments were productive roughly 87% or roughly 30% of the time.

The PCR ran on 60 Vbeta and 13 Jbeta primers. Sequenced by immunoSEQ multiplex PCR; TCRdb stores in-frame clones only, minus some. The sample holds about 83,000 clones, roughly 76% seen once. The TCR was taken from a woman aged 25 to 39 in good health and CMV-seronegative. The chain recombines TRBV7-8 with TRBJ2-7; 13 bases map to TRBD2. Sample: PBMCs. The CDR3 sequence: CASSFGGLAGPSSYEQYF. CDR3 in DNA: TGTGCCAGCAGCTTCGGGGGACTAGCGGGACCTAGCTCCTACGAGCAGTACTTC.